The source of this T cell receptor (beta chain) is a study of beta chain features in type 1 diabetes. General study points: Significant though moderate, a shortening of TCRB CDR3s appeared in all four CD4+ subsets of Type 1 diabetes patients. cDNA-based sequencing might over-represent cells highly expressing TCR.

Trimming took off 3 bases at V and 6 bases at J, with 10 bases between the two ends. Germline-derived CDR1 and CDR2 are KGHSH and LQKENI. This CDR3 has 13 amino acids. Expressed TCRB transcripts got sequenced, as all isolated RNA was reverse transcribed. Profiling relied on immunoSEQ multiplex PCR, and the TCRdb table lists in-frame clones only, not all of them. Among around 250,000 clones, approximately 20% were seen once, and the ten largest hold 0.028%. Worth noting for this clone: Its antigen is still unknown.

Sequencing was carried out using naive CD4+ T cells from blood. This sequence joins TRBV18 and TRBJ2-3; D call uncertain. The origin of this receptor is a woman aged 40 to 49 with type 1 diabetes. CDR3 DNA sequence: TGTGCCAGCTCACCGCCAGTTATGGATACGCAGTATTTT. As protein: CASSPPVMDTQYF.